The 15 T cell receptor beta chains in this list originate from one sample, sequenced in a study of tumor-infiltrating lymphocytes in primary liver carcinoma. Both RNA and DNA were isolated together from around 20-30 mg of bulk tissue that had not been sorted. The researchers produced TCR beta cDNA from 500 ng total RNA with a constant-region primer. Investigators got TCR beta libraries out of three nested multiplex PCR rounds, done with slightly modified ARM-PCR. Each of the first two PCR rounds ran approximately 10 cycles with TRBV1-TRBV30 forward and C-beta reverse primers. TCRdb used MiXCR to reprocess the multiplex PCR reads, holding one entry per CDR3 protein. The data show some 110,000 distinct CDR3 sequences, roughly 80% seen once. The sequenced material came from liver tumor tissue from sampling region 3. Indicated subset: tumor region T3, left-lateral pole. These receptors all come from a man in his forties with primary liver carcinoma and hepatitis B virus infection.

With regard to this clonotype: The final CDR3 position lacks the conserved phenylalanine or tryptophan, pointing to a likely read error. No DNA is shown, since the ends of the CDR3 on it are uncertain; the CDR3 is the one TCRdb lists. The gene calls are TRBV11-3 and TRBJ2-1. The CDR3 is 14 amino acids in total, end residues counted. Germline V gene lookup returns CDR1 SGHNT and CDR2 YENEEA. The CDR3 is CASSLSVSNNVQFI.

In its sample, this clonotype was seen a few times. This chain connects TRBV5-1 to TRBJ1-1; D not resolved. The V gene lost 4 bases and the J gene lost 2 bases, with 15 bases spanning the gap. The germline gives CDR1 SGHRS, CDR2 YFSETQ. The CDR3 length is 15 residues. In nucleotides, the CDR3 is TGCGCCAGCAGCACCTTGGTAGGGAGCAACACTGAAGCTTTCTTT. This gives the protein CASSTLVGSNTEAFF.

Details on this clonotype: A read error may account for a junction end that differs from germline. The V and J genes are TRBV29-1 and TRBJ2-3; TRBD2 aligns across 8 bases. The CDR3 is 15 residues long. From germline, CDR1 is SQVTM and CDR2 ANQGSEA. The CDR3 nucleotides read TGTAGCGTTGAGAAAGCGGGAGTGAGGACAGATACGCGGTATTTT. Its protein is CSVEKAGVRTDTRYF.

The chain links TRBV6-5 to TRBJ2-1; D might be TRBD2 (5 bases). This CDR3 is built from 11 residues. Germline V lookup: CDR1 MNHEY, CDR2 SVGAGI. CDR3: CVRGSVGEQFF. The CDR3 nucleotides are TGTGTCAGAGGGAGCGTGGGTGAGCAGTTCTTC.

This clonotype was seen once. Possible read error: a much larger clone is one base away. This chain joins TRBV29-1 and TRBJ1-4, with TRBD1 matching over 8 bases. Germline values: CDR1 SQVTM, CDR2 ANQGSEA. This CDR3 has 15 amino acids. The CDR3 loop reads CSLEEDRGRSEKLLF. Written as DNA, the CDR3 is TGCAGCCTTGAAGAAGACAGGGGCAGGAGTGAAAAACTGCTTTTT.

With regard to this clonotype: A junction end diverges from the germline sequence, so it may reflect a read error. The genes are TRBV11-2 and TRBJ2-7; tentatively, D is TRBD1 (5 bases). CDR1 and CDR2 (germline): SGHAT, FQNNGV. The CDR3 has 14 amino acids. The CDR3 DNA follows: TGTGCCAGCAGCTCTTACAGGAATTCCTACGATCAGTACTTC. Translating it yields CASSSYRNSYDQYF.

Of note for this clonotype: No conserved phenylalanine or tryptophan is present at the end of the CDR3, so a read error is the likely explanation. The chain couples TRBV4-3 to TRBJ2-5; D not resolved. This CDR3 has 13 amino acids. Germline V lookup: CDR1 LGHNA, CDR2 YSLEER. The CDR3 nucleotides read TGTGCCAGCAGCCAAGTCCTAATGGCGGCCCAGTACATC. Amino acids: CASSQVLMAAQYI.

J is TRBJ1-5 and V is TRBV6-2 or TRBV6-3; a possible D gene is TRBD1 (5 bases). This CDR3 is 13 amino acids long. Germline lookup yields CDR1 MNHEY and CDR2 SVGEGT. The CDR3 loop reads CVISYDSYQPQHF. Written as DNA, the CDR3 is TGTGTCATCAGTTACGACAGCTATCAGCCCCAGCATTTT.

About this clonotype itself: One end of the junction varies from germline; a read error may be responsible. The gene calls are TRBV5-1 and TRBJ2-5, with no clear D. Germline V gene sequence: CDR1 SGHRS, CDR2 YFSETQ. The CDR3 contains 12 residues. Written as DNA, the CDR3 is TGCGCCAACAGCTCGGATCAAGAGACCCAGTACTTC. Translating it yields CANSSDQETQYF.

This clonotype appeared a few times. Given a much more abundant clone one base away, this may be a read error. The V gene is TRBV5-6, the J gene TRBJ2-1, with TRBD2 matching 13 bases. The CDR3 runs to 16 residues. The germline CDR1 and CDR2 sequences are SGHDT and YYEEEE. Here the CDR3 reads CASSRTSGSTYNGQFF. The CDR3 bases are TGTGCCAGCAGCAGGACTAGCGGGAGTACCTACAATGGGCAGTTCTTC. Variable domain in full (rest from reference TRBV5-6 and TRBJ2-1): DAGVTQSPTHLIKTRGQQVTLRCSPKSGHDTVSWYQQALGQGPQFIFQYYEEEERQRGNFPDRFSGHQFPNYSSELNVNALLLGDSALYLCASSRTSGSTYNGQFFGPGTRLTVL.

A word on this clonotype: The junction departs from the called germline gene at one end, perhaps through a read error. The rearrangement joins TRBV4-1 to TRBJ2-1, with D unclear. The CDR3 extends over 18 amino acids. Germline V gene lookup returns CDR1 MGHRA and CDR2 YSYEKL. This chain's CDR3 is CASTQGPQRGPTYNEQFF. The CDR3 DNA sequence: TGCGCCAGCACCCAAGGTCCCCAACGAGGTCCCACCTACAATGAGCAGTTCTTC.

In the case of this clonotype: As the CDR3 is not closed by the conserved phenylalanine or tryptophan, this likely results from a read error. The gene calls are TRBV29-1 and TRBJ2-1; D remains ambiguous. This CDR3 region has 15 residues. CDR1 is SQVTM, CDR2 ANQGSEA, per germline. V was clipped by 5 bases and J by 6 bases, with 20 bases between them. The CDR3 loop reads CSVNLSRANINEQFL. The CDR3 DNA reads as TGCAGCGTTAATCTTTCTAGGGCCAATATCAATGAGCAGTTCCTC.

On this clonotype: One end of the junction is discordant with germline, which a read error may explain. The V call is TRBV6-5, the J call TRBJ2-3, with 8 bases matching TRBD2. Per germline, CDR1 MNHEY and CDR2 SVGAGI. The CDR3 length is 15 residues. CDR3 region: CDSNPGLAGTVTQYF. The CDR3 nucleotides are TGTGACAGCAACCCAGGATTAGCGGGAACAGTTACGCAGTATTTC.

For this clonotype: A read error is likely, as this CDR3 ends without the conserved phenylalanine or tryptophan. CDR3 amino acids: CASTHRGNTEAFL. The CDR3 nucleotides are TGTGCCAGTACTCATAGGGGGAACACTGAAGCTTTCTTA. The chain carries TRBV5-5 and TRBJ1-1, with D maybe TRBD1 (5 bases). The CDR3 loop spans 13 amino acids. Per the germline V gene, CDR1 is SGHKS and CDR2 is YYEKEE (reference sequence). Trimming shortened V by 8 bases and J by 1 base, and 12 bases separated the two germline ends.

The chain joins TRBV7-6 to TRBJ2-5; 9 nucleotides match TRBD1. Trimming cost V 0 bases and J 5 bases; bases outside gene matches: 7. This CDR3 has 16 residues. The germline V gene has CDR1 SGHVS and CDR2 FNYEAQ. Here the CDR3 reads CASSLAVQGAGETQYF. In DNA, the CDR3 is TGTGCCAGCAGCTTAGCTGTACAGGGGGCTGGCGAGACCCAGTACTTC.